One sample yielded the 30 T cell receptor beta chains listed below, sequenced in a study of blood T cell repertoires in COVID-19. Sequenced by immunoSEQ multiplex PCR; TCRdb stores in-frame clones only, minus some. The sample comprises 25,000 to 35,000 clones, approximately 85% of which are singletons, and 7.9% rests with the top ten. The specimen was peripheral blood. The source of these receptors is a man aged 55 to 70 with COVID-19, enrolled during active disease.

CDR3 in amino acids: CASSIAGGPEQYF. Here the CDR3 DNA reads TGTGCCAGCAGTATAGCGGGAGGGCCGGAGCAGTACTTC. This chain joins TRBV28 and TRBJ2-7, with 11 bases that match TRBD2. With 5 bases clipped from V and 7 bases from J, the junction kept 4 bases outside the gene matches. CDR3 size: 13 residues. Germline V gene data show CDR1 as MDHEN and CDR2 as SYDVKM.

The chain links TRBV10-2 to TRBJ2-1, with 9 bases matching TRBD2. With V trimmed by 7 bases and J by 6 bases, 4 bases remained unmatched. The germline V gene has CDR1 WSHSY and CDR2 SAAADI. The length of the CDR3 is 13 residues. The CDR3 is CASKREAPNEQFF. CDR3 sequence (DNA): TGCGCCAGCAAGCGGGAGGCCCCCAATGAGCAGTTCTTC.

V and J are TRBV18 and TRBJ1-4; 8 bases match TRBD1. Germline CDR1 KGHSH, CDR2 LQKENI. The CDR3 extends over 14 amino acids. V trimming: 3 bases; J trimming: 3 bases; junction bases outside the gene matches: 0. DNA of the CDR3: TGTGCCAGCTCACCGGACAGGGCTAATGAAAAACTGTTTTTT. It codes for CASSPDRANEKLFF.

The chain has TRBV18 and TRBJ1-2, with 7 bases fitting TRBD1. With V trimmed by 3 bases and J by 2 bases, 18 bases remained unmatched. CDR3 size: 19 residues. Germline CDR1 is KGHSH and CDR2 is LQKENI. The CDR3 sequence: CASSPRSFTGTDANYGYTF. DNA for the CDR3: TGTGCCAGCTCACCCCGAAGTTTTACGGGGACAGATGCAAACTATGGCTACACCTTC.

The chain is built from TRBV21-1 and TRBJ2-7; TRBD2 is taken as the D call from the table, unchecked against the DNA. TRBV21-1 is recorded as a pseudogene. The CDR3 runs 23 residues. The CDR3 DNA reads as TGTGCCAGCAGCACTTTGGGGAGGAGACTAGCGGGCCAGAGCCCCTTTAGCTCCTACGAGCAGTACTTC. Its translation is CASSTLGRRLAGQSPFSSYEQYF.

The rearrangement joins TRBV7-9 to TRBJ2-1; D gene unclear. The germline V gene encodes CDR1 SEHNR and CDR2 FQNEAQ (reference sequence). Trimming shortened V by 7 bases and J by 7 bases, and 11 bases separated the two germline ends. The CDR3 covers 12 residues. The CDR3 region has the DNA TGTGCCAGCACCTCCCGAGAGAATGAGCAGTTCTTC. Amino acid sequence: CASTSRENEQFF.

The CDR3 here is CAWSLTVYSGNTIYF. The CDR3 DNA sequence: TGTGCCTGGAGTTTGACAGTTTACTCTGGAAACACCATATATTTT. The rearrangement uses TRBV30 and TRBJ1-3; a possible D gene is TRBD1 (5 bases). Germline loops: CDR1 GTSNPN, CDR2 SVGIG (reference sequence). Trimming removed 2 bases from V and 0 bases from J, with 11 bases in between. CDR3 length: 15 residues.

This chain links TRBV10-1 with TRBJ2-1; D is perhaps TRBD2 (6 bases). The CDR3 has 15 amino acids. V was cut by 3 bases and J by 2 bases, with 11 bases left in between. Germline V gene lookup returns CDR1 WNHNN and CDR2 SYGVQD (reference sequence). The CDR3 is CASSDRELAYNEQFF. CDR3 in DNA: TGCGCCAGCAGTGACCGGGAGCTCGCCTACAATGAGCAGTTCTTC.

V and J are TRBV4-1 and TRBJ2-3; D is possibly TRBD2 (5 bases). This CDR3 has 17 amino acids. The germline gives CDR1 MGHRA, CDR2 YSYEKL. The V gene lost 0 bases and the J gene lost 6 bases, with 19 bases spanning the gap. DNA for the CDR3: TGCGCCAGCAGCCAAGACTCGGGATCAACTTATTGGGATACGCAGTATTTT. Residues: CASSQDSGSTYWDTQYF.

The chain carries TRBV7-2 and TRBJ1-5; TRBD1 aligns across 8 bases. The CDR3 loop spans 15 amino acids. V lost 1 base to trimming and J lost 8 bases; unmatched junction nucleotides: 7. In germline, CDR1 is SGHTA, CDR2 FQGNSA. CDR3 nucleotides: TGTGCCAGCAGCTTAGACGGGGCAGGGGGCAAGCCCCAGCATTTT. This translates into CASSLDGAGGKPQHF.

The rearrangement links TRBV6-1 to TRBJ2-7; D gene unclear. V shed 1 base and J shed 2 bases, with 12 bases lying between them. This CDR3 is 15 amino acids long. In germline, CDR1 is MNHNS, CDR2 SASEGT. The CDR3 loop is CASSEGQIPTYEQYF. In DNA, the CDR3 is TGTGCCAGCAGTGAAGGACAAATCCCTACCTACGAGCAGTACTTC.

This clone qualifies as medium-sized (0.01 to 0.1%). This chain uses TRBV15 with TRBJ1-1; D is perhaps TRBD1 (5 bases). The CDR3 runs to 14 residues. The germline V gene has CDR1 LNHNV and CDR2 YYDKDF (reference sequence). With 3 bases removed from V and 2 bases from J, the gap between germline ends came to 10 bases. The CDR3 DNA follows: TGTGCCACCAGCAGTGGGGACTACAACACTGAAGCTTTCTTT. The encoded protein is CATSSGDYNTEAFF.

The chain recombines TRBV19 with TRBJ2-3; maybe TRBD2 (6 bases). The CDR3 runs 17 residues. Per the germline V gene, CDR1 is LNHDA and CDR2 is SQIVND (reference sequence). V was shortened by 8 bases and J by 7 bases, with 28 bases between the two germline ends. This CDR3 is CASSLSSGTGPTHTQYF. The CDR3 nucleotides read TGTGCCAGTTCCCTATCTTCCGGGACTGGACCCACGCATACGCAGTATTTT.

The V gene is TRBV6-5, the J gene TRBJ1-6, with D hard to call. The CDR3 runs to 14 residues. V lost 6 bases and J 9 bases, leaving 15 bases between the germline ends. The germline V gene encodes CDR1 MNHEY and CDR2 SVGAGI. The CDR3, as DNA: TGTGCCAGCAGCCCAATGATGAGGGCTTCACCCCTCCACTTT. Translation: CASSPMMRASPLHF.

The chain couples TRBV28 to TRBJ1-5, with D possibly matching TRBD1 (5 bases). The CDR3 is made up of 13 amino acids. Germline V gene lookup returns CDR1 MDHEN and CDR2 SYDVKM. V lost 5 bases to trimming and J lost 3 bases, with 8 bases between them. DNA of the CDR3: TGTGCCAGCAGTGCAGGGTACAATCAGCCCCAGCATTTT. Translation: CASSAGYNQPQHF.

This chain connects TRBV5-4 to TRBJ2-3; possible D gene TRBD2, 5 bases. V was pared by 0 bases and J by 4 bases, with 9 bases between. Germline values: CDR1 SGHNT, CDR2 YYREEE (reference sequence). The CDR3 extends over 14 amino acids. The CDR3 loop reads CASSLERAADTQYF. In nucleotides, the CDR3 is TGTGCCAGCAGCTTGGAGAGAGCGGCAGATACGCAGTATTTT.

The chain couples TRBV19 to TRBJ1-1; D ambiguous. Germline values: CDR1 LNHDA, CDR2 SQIVND (reference sequence). CDR3 length: 14 residues. V was clipped by 3 bases and J by 0 bases, with 8 bases between them. The CDR3 loop reads CASSMGSMNTEAFF. The CDR3 DNA reads as TGTGCCAGTAGTATGGGGAGCATGAACACTGAAGCTTTCTTT.

The rearrangement links TRBV7-9 to TRBJ2-7; D may be TRBD1 (5 bases). This CDR3 comprises 16 residues. V was cut by 3 bases and J by 0 bases, with 15 bases left in between. Germline V gives CDR1 SEHNR, CDR2 FQNEAQ (reference sequence). The DNA of the CDR3 is TGTGCCAGCAGCTTGTTCGGACACCTCCGCTCCTACGAGCAGTACTTC. It codes for CASSLFGHLRSYEQYF.

The chain joins TRBV4-2 to TRBJ1-3; D is undetermined. V was cut by 0 bases and J by 0 bases, with 9 bases left in between. The V gene's germline CDR1 is LGHNA and CDR2 YNFKEQ. This CDR3 is built from 16 residues. The CDR3 DNA reads as TGTGCCAGCAGCCAAGATGTGATACTCTCTGGAAACACCATATATTTT. Amino acid sequence: CASSQDVILSGNTIYF.

J is TRBJ1-4 and V is TRBV28; tentatively, D is TRBD1 (5 bases). Germline V CDR1 and CDR2: MDHEN, SYDVKM. The CDR3 sequence is 13 residues long. The germline V and J ends were trimmed by 3 bases and 8 bases, with 10 bases remaining between them. Here the CDR3 DNA reads TGTGCCAGCAGTTTGGGGGAGGGCGAAAAACTGTTTTTT. Amino acids: CASSLGEGEKLFF.

The chain employs TRBV28 and TRBJ1-5; D possibly corresponds to TRBD1 (6 bases). Germline CDR1 MDHEN, CDR2 SYDVKM. With 4 bases removed from V and 1 base from J, the gap between germline ends came to 8 bases. The CDR3 has 14 residues. The CDR3 loop reads CASSWGGSNQPQHF. The CDR3 DNA follows: TGTGCCAGCAGTTGGGGGGGCAGCAATCAGCCCCAGCATTTT. Variable domain in full (rest from reference TRBV28 and TRBJ1-5): DVKVTQSSRYLVKRTGEKVFLECVQDMDHENMFWYRQDPGLGLRLIYFSYDVKMKEKGDIPEGYSVSREKKERFSLILESASTNQTSMYLCASSWGGSNQPQHFGDGTRLSIL.

The chain recombines TRBV27 with TRBJ2-1; the match to TRBD2 covers 7 bases. The CDR3 loop spans 18 amino acids. The ends lost 5 bases at V and 7 bases at J; junction bases unmatched: 20. CDR1 is MNHEY, CDR2 SMNVEV, per germline (reference sequence). Written as DNA, the CDR3 is TGTGCCAGCAGTCCCCTTGGGGCGGGCGGGAGCGCGAAAAATGAGCAGTTCTTC. Translation: CASSPLGAGGSAKNEQFF.

This chain joins TRBV6-1 and TRBJ2-1; 10 bases are a match to TRBD2. Germline V CDR1 and CDR2: MNHNS, SASEGT. V shed 1 base, J shed 6 bases, and the junction held 0 bases outside the gene matches. CDR3 length: 14 amino acids. The CDR3 region has the DNA TGTGCCAGCAGTGAAGTAGCGGGAGGCAATGAGCAGTTCTTC. Its protein product is CASSEVAGGNEQFF.

Comments on this clone: This same CDR3 is encoded by further DNA sequences in the sample. V gene TRBV2 combines with J gene TRBJ1-5, with D possibly matching TRBD1 (5 bases). Trimming left V 4 bases short and J 6 bases short, with 10 bases between. This CDR3 contains 13 residues. Germline V CDR1 and CDR2: SNHLY, FYNNEI. The CDR3 sequence is CASSGGQGQPQHF. The CDR3 coding sequence is TGTGCCAGCAGTGGGGGTCAGGGTCAGCCCCAGCATTTT.

This clone was seen a few times. The chain carries TRBV7-9 and TRBJ2-4; possibly TRBD2 for D (6 bases). The CDR3 is made up of 16 amino acids. Trimming pared 4 bases from V and 8 bases from J, leaving 21 bases between. The germline CDR1 and CDR2 sequences are SEHNR and FQNEAQ (reference sequence). The CDR3 DNA reads TGTGCCAGCAGCTCCCCCGCCAGTCCGGGGGACGACATTCAGTACTTC. Its protein is CASSSPASPGDDIQYF.

In this sample, this clone turned up a few times. This sequence joins TRBV4-3 and TRBJ2-3, with 10 bases matching TRBD2. Losses at the gene ends were 0 bases for V and 4 bases for J; bases not matched to a gene: 1. This CDR3 spans 15 amino acids. In germline, CDR1 is LGHNA, CDR2 YSLEER. The CDR3 DNA is TGCGCCAGCAGCCAAGATACTAGCGGGGCAGATACGCAGTATTTT. Protein sequence: CASSQDTSGADTQYF.

The table lists this clone with a few counts. This chain connects TRBV27 to TRBJ1-1; D might be TRBD1 (6 bases). CDR1 is MNHEY, CDR2 SMNVEV, per germline (reference sequence). Trimming took 2 bases from V and 3 from J, leaving 16 bases between them. This CDR3 is built from 16 residues. For the CDR3, the DNA is TGTGCCAGCAGTTTAGGTTCCCCGACAGGCTACACTGAAGCTTTCTTT. Protein: CASSLGSPTGYTEAFF.

The chain employs TRBV27 and TRBJ1-1; 7 bases fit TRBD1. V lost 4 bases, J lost 10 bases, and 9 bases stayed unmatched. CDR1 is MNHEY and CDR2 is SMNVEV in the germline V gene (reference sequence). The CDR3 runs 13 residues. The CDR3 nucleotides read TGTGCCAGCAGTTCTACGACAGGGCTGGGAGCTTTCTTT. Protein sequence: CASSSTTGLGAFF.

This rearrangement joins TRBV4-2 to TRBJ1-5; no clear D. CDR3 length: 15 residues. The V end was cut by 0 bases, the J end by 0 bases, with 6 bases between. CDR1 and CDR2 (germline): LGHNA, YNFKEQ. The CDR3 loop reads CASSQDRHSNQPQHF. The CDR3 bases are TGTGCCAGCAGCCAAGATCGACATAGCAATCAGCCCCAGCATTTT.

The gene calls are TRBV18 and TRBJ2-1; perhaps TRBD2 as D (5 bases). The V end was cut by 6 bases, the J end by 6 bases, with 15 bases between. Germline lookup yields CDR1 KGHSH and CDR2 LQKENI. This CDR3 has 14 amino acids. The CDR3 DNA is TGTGCCAGCTCGCCCGCGAGGGCCGGCAATGAGCAGTTCTTC. Protein: CASSPARAGNEQFF.